This T cell receptor beta chain was recorded in a study of blood T cell repertoires in COVID-19. The germline CDR1 and CDR2 sequences are SGHAT and FQNNGV. The CDR3 has 14 residues. Trimming took 0 bases from V and 6 from J; bases not matched to a gene: 5. Sequencing was performed with immunoSEQ multiplex PCR; in TCRdb, only in-frame clones are kept and a portion is missing. The data hold 210,000 or so clones, with approximately 84% observed a single time. What was sequenced was PBMCs or T cells enriched from blood (not recorded which). The chain links TRBV11-2 to TRBJ2-7; TRBD1 aligns across 7 bases. This TCR derives from a man in his 60s who had recovered from COVID-19. The CDR3 bases are TGTGCCAGCAGCTTAGAACGACAGGGTCTCGAGCAGTACTTC. Translation gives CASSLERQGLEQYF.